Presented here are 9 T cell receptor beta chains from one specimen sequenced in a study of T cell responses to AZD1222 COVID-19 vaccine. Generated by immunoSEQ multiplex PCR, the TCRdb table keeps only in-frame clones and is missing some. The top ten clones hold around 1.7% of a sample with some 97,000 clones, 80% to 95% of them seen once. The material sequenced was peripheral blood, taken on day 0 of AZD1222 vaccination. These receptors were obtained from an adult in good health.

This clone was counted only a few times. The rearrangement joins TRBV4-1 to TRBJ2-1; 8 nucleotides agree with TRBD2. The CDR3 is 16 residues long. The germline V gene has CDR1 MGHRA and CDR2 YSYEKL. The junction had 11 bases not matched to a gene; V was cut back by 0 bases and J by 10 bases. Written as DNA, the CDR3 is TGCGCCAGCAGCCAAGATTGGACTAGCAGTGGTTGGGAGCAGTTCTTC. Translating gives CASSQDWTSSGWEQFF.

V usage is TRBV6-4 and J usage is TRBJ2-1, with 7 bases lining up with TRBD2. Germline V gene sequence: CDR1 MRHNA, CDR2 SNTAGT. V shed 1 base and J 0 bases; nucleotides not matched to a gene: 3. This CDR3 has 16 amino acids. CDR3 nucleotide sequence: TGTGCCAGCAGTGACTTACCTAGCGGCTCCTACAATGAGCAGTTCTTC. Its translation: CASSDLPSGSYNEQFF.

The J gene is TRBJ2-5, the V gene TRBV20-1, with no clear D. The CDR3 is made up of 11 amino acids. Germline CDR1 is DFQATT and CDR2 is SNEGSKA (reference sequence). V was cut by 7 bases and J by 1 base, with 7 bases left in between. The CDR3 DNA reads TGCAGTGTACTCCGCCAAGAGACCCAGTACTTC. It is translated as CSVLRQETQYF.

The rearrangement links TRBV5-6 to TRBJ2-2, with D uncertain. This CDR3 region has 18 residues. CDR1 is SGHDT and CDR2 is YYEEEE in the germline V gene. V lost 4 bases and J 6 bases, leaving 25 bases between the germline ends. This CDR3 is CASSPRTLFSGPAGELFF. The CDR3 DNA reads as TGTGCCAGCAGCCCGCGAACCCTTTTCTCGGGCCCCGCCGGGGAGCTGTTTTTT.

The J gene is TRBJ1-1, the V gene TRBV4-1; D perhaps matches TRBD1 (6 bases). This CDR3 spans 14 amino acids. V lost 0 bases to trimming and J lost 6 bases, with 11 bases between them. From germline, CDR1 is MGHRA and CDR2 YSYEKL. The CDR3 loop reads CASSQEVGAAEAFF. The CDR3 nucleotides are TGCGCCAGCAGCCAAGAGGTGGGGGCGGCTGAAGCTTTCTTT.

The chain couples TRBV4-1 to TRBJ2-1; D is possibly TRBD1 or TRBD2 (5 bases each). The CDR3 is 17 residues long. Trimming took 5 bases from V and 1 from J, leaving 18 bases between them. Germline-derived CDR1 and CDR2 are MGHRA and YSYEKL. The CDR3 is CASSFRDQLTSYNEQFF. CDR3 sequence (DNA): TGCGCCAGCAGCTTCCGGGACCAGCTTACGTCCTACAATGAGCAGTTCTTC.

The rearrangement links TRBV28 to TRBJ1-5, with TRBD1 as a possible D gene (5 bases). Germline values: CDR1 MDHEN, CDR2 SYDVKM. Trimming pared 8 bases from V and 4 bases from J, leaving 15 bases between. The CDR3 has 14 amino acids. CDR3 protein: CASEGTVANQPQHF. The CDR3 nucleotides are TGTGCCAGCGAAGGGACGGTAGCAAATCAGCCCCAGCATTTT. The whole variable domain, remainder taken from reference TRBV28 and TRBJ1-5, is DVKVTQSSRYLVKRTGEKVFLECVQDMDHENMFWYRQDPGLGLRLIYFSYDVKMKEKGDIPEGYSVSREKKERFSLILESASTNQTSMYLCASEGTVANQPQHFGDGTRLSIL.

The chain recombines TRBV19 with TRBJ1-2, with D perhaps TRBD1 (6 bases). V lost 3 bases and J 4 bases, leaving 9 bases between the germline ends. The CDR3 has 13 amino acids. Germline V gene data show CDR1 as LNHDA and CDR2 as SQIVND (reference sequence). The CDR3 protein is CASSMDRSYGYTF. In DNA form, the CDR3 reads TGTGCCAGTAGTATGGACAGATCCTATGGCTACACCTTC. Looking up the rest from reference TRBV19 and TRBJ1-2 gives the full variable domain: DGGITQSPKYLFRKEGQNVTLSCEQNLNHDAMYWYRQDPGQGLRLIYYSQIVNDFQKGDIAEGYSVSREKKESFPLTVTSAQKNPTAFYLCASSMDRSYGYTFGSGTRLTVV.

The CDR3 coding sequence is TGTGCCAGCAGTGGGACTAGCGCCTCAGAGACCCAGTACTTC. This codes for CASSGTSASETQYF. The chain recombines TRBV2 with TRBJ2-5, with 9 bases lining up with TRBD2. V was clipped by 4 bases and J by 4 bases; unmatched bases: 4. The CDR3 consists of 14 residues. Germline V gene data show CDR1 as SNHLY and CDR2 as FYNNEI.